This is a list of T cell receptor beta chains from one sample in a study of blood T cell repertoires in COVID-19. Libraries were prepared by immunoSEQ multiplex PCR; TCRdb keeps only in-frame clonotypes and omits some of them. There are a few hundred thousand clones in the sample; about 89% occur only once, and roughly 8.3% lies in the top ten. The sequenced sample was PBMCs or T cells enriched from blood (not recorded which). The source is a man in his forties who had recovered from COVID-19. CDR3s include the opening cysteine and the closing phenylalanine or tryptophan. Each record gives: D gene, clone size, J gene, V gene, CDR3 DNA, CDR3 protein. D genes are given only for firm matches. Size is stated for part of the rows, as once, few or many counts, or as a class when the clone is expanded.

>TRBD1|NA|TRBJ1-4|TRBV2
TGTGCCAGCAGGACAACAGGGGTTGCTAATGAAAAACTGTTTTTT
CASRTTGVANEKLFF
>NA|NA|TRBJ1-6|TRBV6-6
TGTGCCAGCAGAACCGGGACAATTTTAGGTTCACCCCTCCACTTT
CASRTGTILGSPLHF
>TRBD1|NA|TRBJ1-1|TRBV4-1
TGCGCCAGCGACGACTTCGGACAGGCGAACACTGAAGCTTTCTTT
CASDDFGQANTEAFF
>TRBD2|NA|TRBJ2-7|TRBV9
TGTGCCAGCAGCGAAGGACTAGCGGGAGGGCCAGAGCCCCACGAGCAGTACTTC
CASSEGLAGGPEPHEQYF
>NA|NA|TRBJ2-7|TRBV6-2/TRBV6-3
TGTGCCAGCAGTTCGAGTCAGGGTAAAACCTACGAGCAGTACTTC
CASSSSQGKTYEQYF
>TRBD2|NA|TRBJ2-3|TRBV4-1
TGCGCCAGCAGCCACCCCGGGACTAGCGGGAGGGCCGGGGATACGCAGTATTTT
CASSHPGTSGRAGDTQYF
>TRBD1|NA|TRBJ1-5|TRBV19
TGTGCCAGTAGTCTAGAGGACAGGGAGAATCAGCCCCAGCATTTT
CASSLEDRENQPQHF
>NA|NA|TRBJ1-2|TRBV15
TGTGCCACCAGCCCACAACTGAGCGATGGCTACACCTTC
CATSPQLSDGYTF
>NA|NA|TRBJ1-2|TRBV6-5
TGTGCCAGCTCCCTCCGGGGTGCAGTTGGCTACACCTTC
CASSLRGAVGYTF
>TRBD1|NA|TRBJ1-2|TRBV18
TGTGCCAGCTCGCTTAGCAGGGGGCAACTCTATGGCTACACCTTC
CASSLSRGQLYGYTF
>TRBD2|NA|TRBJ2-5|TRBV11-2
TGTGCCAGCAGCTCGGGACTAGCGGGGGGGGTGACCCAGTACTTC
CASSSGLAGGVTQYF
>TRBD1|NA|TRBJ1-4|TRBV5-1
TGCGCCAGCAGCTTTGCTTCCGGGACAGGGAATGAAAAACTGTTTTTT
CASSFASGTGNEKLFF
>TRBD2|NA|TRBJ2-7|TRBV30
TGTGCCTGGGAGAGAGGGACTATCTCCTACGAGCAGTACTTC
CAWERGTISYEQYF
>TRBD1|NA|TRBJ1-2|TRBV7-9
TGTGCCAGCGGAACAGGGGGGGACTATGGCTACACCTTC
CASGTGGDYGYTF
>NA|NA|TRBJ1-1|TRBV27
TGTGCCAGCAGTTTGTCCGTGAACACTGAAGCTTTCTTT
CASSLSVNTEAFF
>NA|NA|TRBJ2-1|TRBV9
TGTGCCAGCAGCGGAGGGGGGAGGGCCGGGAATGAGCAGTTCTTC
CASSGGGRAGNEQFF
>NA|NA|TRBJ1-2|TRBV7-2
TGTGCCAGCAGCTTAGAACAGGGCCATGGGTATGGCTACACCTTC
CASSLEQGHGYGYTF
>TRBD2|NA|TRBJ2-1|TRBV4-3
TGCGCCAGCAGCCAAGACGGCGTAGCGGGAGCCCTGTTCTTC
CASSQDGVAGALFF
>NA|NA|TRBJ1-1|TRBV7-9
TGTGCCAGCAGCTTAGGGGGGGTTCTGACTGAAGCTTTCTTT
CASSLGGVLTEAFF
>NA|NA|TRBJ2-7|TRBV7-2
TGTGCCAGCGGAGGGACGCTATACGAGCAGTACTTC
CASGGTLYEQYF
>NA|many|TRBJ1-2|TRBV5-4
TGTGCCAGCAGCGGCGGACTTTCGGCCTATGGCTACACCTTC
CASSGGLSAYGYTF
>TRBD2|NA|TRBJ2-3|TRBV27
TGTGCCAGCAAACGGACTAGCAGCACAGATACGCAGTATTTT
CASKRTSSTDTQYF
>TRBD1|NA|TRBJ1-3|TRBV20-1
TGCAGTGCTGACAGGGAGGACACCATATATTTT
CSADREDTIYF
>TRBD1|NA|TRBJ2-7|TRBV27
TGTGCCAGCAGTAAATTCCTAGGTGGACAGGGTGGCTACGAGCAGTACTTC
CASSKFLGGQGGYEQYF
>TRBD2|NA|TRBJ2-3|TRBV20-1
TGCAGTGCTAGTAGGCGGGAGGGGTACACAGATACGCAGTATTTT
CSASRREGYTDTQYF
>TRBD1|NA|TRBJ1-5|TRBV15
TGTGCCACCAGCAGGGAAAAAGGGACAGGACGCAACTATAGCAATCAGCCCCAGCATTTT
CATSREKGTGRNYSNQPQHF
>TRBD1|NA|TRBJ2-4|TRBV6-2/TRBV6-3
TGTGCCAGCAGTCTACAGGGGGATAACCTAAACATTCAGTACTTC
CASSLQGDNLNIQYF
>NA|NA|TRBJ1-3|TRBV3-1/TRBV3-2
TGTGCCAGCACCCCAGCTGGAAACACCATATATTTT
CASTPAGNTIYF
>TRBD1|NA|TRBJ2-7|TRBV6-5
TGTGCCAGCAGTTACCCGGGACAGGGGGCCGAGCAGTACTTC
CASSYPGQGAEQYF
>NA|NA|TRBJ1-2|TRBV2
TGTGCCAGCAGTACGGACAGCGACTATGGCTACACCTTC
CASSTDSDYGYTF
>NA|NA|TRBJ2-5|TRBV5-5
TGTGCCAGCAGCCCGGGGGAGACCCAGTACTTC
CASSPGETQYF
>TRBD1|NA|TRBJ1-3|TRBV6-5
TGTGCCAGCAGTAGGGACAGGGGAGGTGGAAACACCATATATTTT
CASSRDRGGGNTIYF
>NA|once|TRBJ2-7|TRBV18
TGTGCCAGCTCACCTCAAGCTCCCTACGGGAGCTCCTACGAGCAGTACTTC
CASSPQAPYGSSYEQYF
>NA|NA|TRBJ1-4|TRBV4-1
TGCGCCAGCAGCCAAGATGGGGCAGGGCCTAATGAAAAACTGTTTTTT
CASSQDGAGPNEKLFF
>NA|once|TRBJ2-7|TRBV13
TGTGCCAGCAGCTTAAAAACAGGTCCCGCCCACGAGCAGTACTTC
CASSLKTGPAHEQYF
>TRBD2|NA|TRBJ2-7|TRBV6-5
TGTGCCAGCACCACGGATGCGGGAGGCTTCTACGAGCAGTACTTC
CASTTDAGGFYEQYF
>TRBD1|NA|TRBJ1-1|TRBV4-1
TGCGCCAGCAGCCAAGATTTCATACAGGGGTTAATCTTT
CASSQDFIQGLIF
>TRBD1|NA|TRBJ1-4|TRBV7-9
TGTGCCAGCAGCTTAGAAACCACAGGGGGTGAAAAACTGTTTTTT
CASSLETTGGEKLFF
>NA|NA|TRBJ1-2|TRBV28
TGTGCCAGCTCACACGGGACGGGAGACTATGGCTACACCTTC
CASSHGTGDYGYTF
>NA|NA|TRBJ1-1|TRBV6-2/TRBV6-3
TGTGCCAGCAGTTACTCGGCCAGGGTGGGGACTGAAGCTTTCTTT
CASSYSARVGTEAFF
>TRBD1|NA|TRBJ2-3|TRBV7-3
TGTGCCAGCAGCTTAAGCGGGACAGGGGGCTTTGCAGATACGCAGTATTTT
CASSLSGTGGFADTQYF
>TRBD2|NA|TRBJ2-3|TRBV5-1
TGCGCCAGCAGCTTACTAGCGGGAGCGGCAGATACGCAGTATTTT
CASSLLAGAADTQYF
>TRBD1|NA|TRBJ2-2|TRBV4-1
TGCGCCAGCAGCCTCCGGACAGGGAACACCGGGGAGCTGTTTTTT
CASSLRTGNTGELFF
>NA|NA|TRBJ2-3|TRBV7-3
TGTGCCAGCAGCTTAATTCGTGCGAAGAGCACAGATACGCAGTATTTT
CASSLIRAKSTDTQYF
>NA|NA|TRBJ1-4|TRBV15
TGTGCCACCAGCAGAGGACAGTCAGGGGAAAAACTGTTTTTT
CATSRGQSGEKLFF
>TRBD1|NA|TRBJ2-1|TRBV7-3
TGTGCCAGCAGCTTAATTGTTTCCAGGGGGACCTACAATGAGCAGTTCTTC
CASSLIVSRGTYNEQFF
>TRBD2|NA|TRBJ2-1|TRBV9
TGTGCCAGCAGCGTAGACGGGAGGGCCCCTGAGCAGTTCTTC
CASSVDGRAPEQFF
>TRBD1|NA|TRBJ2-7|TRBV28
TGTGCCAGCACCTCAATCACCGGGACAGGGTATGACGAGCAGTACTTC
CASTSITGTGYDEQYF
>NA|NA|TRBJ2-2|TRBV7-2
TGTGCCAGCAGCCAAGCGGACCGTGCCGGGGAGCTGTTTTTT
CASSQADRAGELFF
>NA|NA|TRBJ1-1|TRBV15
TGTGCCACCAGCAGCGCAGCGACCAACACTGAAGCTTTCTTT
CATSSAATNTEAFF
>TRBD2|NA|TRBJ2-7|TRBV7-3
TGTGCCAGCAGCCGCGGTGGCGGGAGGGCCCACGAGCAGTACTTC
CASSRGGGRAHEQYF
>NA|once|TRBJ2-7|TRBV25-1
TGTGCCAGCAGCAGACACTCCTACGAGCAGTACTTC
CASSRHSYEQYF
>TRBD2|NA|TRBJ2-7|TRBV7-6
TGTGCCAGCAGCCAATCCGGGGGCACCGGGACTAGCGGGCATAAGCAGTACTTC
CASSQSGGTGTSGHKQYF
>NA|NA|TRBJ1-1|TRBV5-8
TGTGCCAGCAGCTACGGACAGTATGGGGAAGCTTTCTTT
CASSYGQYGEAFF